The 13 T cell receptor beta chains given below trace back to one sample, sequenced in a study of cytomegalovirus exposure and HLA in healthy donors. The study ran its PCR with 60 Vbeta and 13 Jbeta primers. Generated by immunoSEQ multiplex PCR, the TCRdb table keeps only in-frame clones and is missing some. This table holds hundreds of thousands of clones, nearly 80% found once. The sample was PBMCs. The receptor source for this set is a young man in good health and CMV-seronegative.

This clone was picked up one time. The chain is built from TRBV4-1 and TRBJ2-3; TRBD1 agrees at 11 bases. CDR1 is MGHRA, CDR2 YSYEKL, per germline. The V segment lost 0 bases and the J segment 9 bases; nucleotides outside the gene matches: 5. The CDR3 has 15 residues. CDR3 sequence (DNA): TGCGCCAGCAGCCAAGAGGGGACAGGGGGTTGGACGCAGTATTTT. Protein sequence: CASSQEGTGGWTQYF.

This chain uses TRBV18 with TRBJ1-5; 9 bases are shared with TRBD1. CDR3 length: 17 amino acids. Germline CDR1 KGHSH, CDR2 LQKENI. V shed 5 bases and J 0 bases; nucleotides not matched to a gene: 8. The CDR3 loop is CASSETGGDYSNQPQHF. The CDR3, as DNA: TGTGCCAGCTCAGAGACAGGGGGAGATTATAGCAATCAGCCCCAGCATTTT. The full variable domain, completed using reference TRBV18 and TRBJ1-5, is NAGVMQNPRHLVRRRGQEARLRCSPMKGHSHVYWYRQLPEEGLKFMVYLQKENIIDESGMPKERFSAEFPKEGPSILRIQQVVRGDSAAYFCASSETGGDYSNQPQHFGDGTRLSIL.

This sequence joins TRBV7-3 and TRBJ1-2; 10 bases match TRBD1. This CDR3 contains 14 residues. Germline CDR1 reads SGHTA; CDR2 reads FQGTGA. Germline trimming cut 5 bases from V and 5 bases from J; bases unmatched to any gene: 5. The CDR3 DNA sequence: TGTGCCAGCAGCCCGGGACAGGGGTTGTATGGCTACACCTTC. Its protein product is CASSPGQGLYGYTF.

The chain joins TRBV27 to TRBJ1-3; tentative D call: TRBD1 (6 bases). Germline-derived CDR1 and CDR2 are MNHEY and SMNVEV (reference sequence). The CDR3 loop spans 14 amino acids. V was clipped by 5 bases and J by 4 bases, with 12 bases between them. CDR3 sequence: CASSLRGAGNTIYF. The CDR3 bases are TGTGCCAGCAGTCTCCGGGGGGCCGGAAACACCATATATTTT.

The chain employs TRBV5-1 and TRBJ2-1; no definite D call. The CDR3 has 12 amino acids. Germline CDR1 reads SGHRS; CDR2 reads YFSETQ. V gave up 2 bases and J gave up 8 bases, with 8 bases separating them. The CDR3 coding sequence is TGCGCCAGCAGCTTACGGGTGGATGAGCAGTTCTTC. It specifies CASSLRVDEQFF.

CDR3 DNA: TGCAGCGTTGAGGGGCCTTCGTCTAGCGGGAGCCACGAGCAGTACTTC. It translates to CSVEGPSSSGSHEQYF. This rearrangement joins TRBV29-1 to TRBJ2-7; 10 bases are shared with TRBD2. Unmatched junction bases numbered 13, after V lost 3 bases and J lost 5 bases. The CDR3 runs 16 residues. Germline V gene data show CDR1 as SQVTM and CDR2 as ANQGSEA.

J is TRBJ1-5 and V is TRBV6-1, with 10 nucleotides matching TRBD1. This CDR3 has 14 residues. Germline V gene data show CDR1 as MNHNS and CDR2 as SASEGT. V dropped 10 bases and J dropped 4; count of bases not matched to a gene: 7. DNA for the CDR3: TGTGCCATCGGTACGGGACAGGGGAATCAGCCCCAGCATTTT. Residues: CAIGTGQGNQPQHF.

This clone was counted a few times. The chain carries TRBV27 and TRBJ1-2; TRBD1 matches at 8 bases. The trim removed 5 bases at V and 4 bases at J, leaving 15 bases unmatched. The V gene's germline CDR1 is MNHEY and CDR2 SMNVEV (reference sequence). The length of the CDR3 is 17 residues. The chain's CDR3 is CASSPDRGSSVPYGYTF. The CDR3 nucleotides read TGTGCCAGCAGTCCTGACAGGGGTTCCTCTGTTCCCTATGGCTACACCTTC.

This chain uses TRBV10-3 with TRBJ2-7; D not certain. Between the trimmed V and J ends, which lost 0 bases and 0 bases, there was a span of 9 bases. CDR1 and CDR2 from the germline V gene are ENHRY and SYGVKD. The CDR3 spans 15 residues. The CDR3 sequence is CAISESLQYSYEQYF. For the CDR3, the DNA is TGTGCCATCAGTGAGTCGTTGCAGTACTCCTACGAGCAGTACTTC.

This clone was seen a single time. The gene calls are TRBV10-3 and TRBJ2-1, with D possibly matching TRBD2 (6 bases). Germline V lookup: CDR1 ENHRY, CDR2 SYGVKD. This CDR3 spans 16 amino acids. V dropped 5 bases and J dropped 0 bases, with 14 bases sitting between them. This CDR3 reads CAISSDYSISYNEQFF. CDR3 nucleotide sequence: TGTGCCATCAGTTCGGACTACTCCATCTCCTACAATGAGCAGTTCTTC.

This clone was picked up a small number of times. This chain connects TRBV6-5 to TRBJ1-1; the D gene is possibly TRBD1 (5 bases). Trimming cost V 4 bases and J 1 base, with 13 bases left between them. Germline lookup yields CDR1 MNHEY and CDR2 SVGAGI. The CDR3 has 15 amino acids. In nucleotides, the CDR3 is TGTGCCAGCAGTTTTCAGGGTATTGAGAACACTGAAGCTTTCTTT. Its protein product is CASSFQGIENTEAFF.

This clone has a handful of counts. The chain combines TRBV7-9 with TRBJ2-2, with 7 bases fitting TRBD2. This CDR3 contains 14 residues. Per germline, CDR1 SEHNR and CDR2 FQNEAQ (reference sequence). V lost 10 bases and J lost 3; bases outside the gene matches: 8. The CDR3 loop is CAKPRGSDTGELFF. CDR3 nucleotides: TGTGCCAAACCGCGGGGGAGTGACACCGGGGAGCTGTTTTTT.

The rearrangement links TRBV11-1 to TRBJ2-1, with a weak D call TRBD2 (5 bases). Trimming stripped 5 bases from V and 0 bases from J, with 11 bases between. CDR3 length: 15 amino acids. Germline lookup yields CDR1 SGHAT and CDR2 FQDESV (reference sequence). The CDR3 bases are TGTGCCAGCAGCCAGGACTGGGACTCCTACAATGAGCAGTTCTTC. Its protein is CASSQDWDSYNEQFF.